This T cell receptor beta chain was identified in a study of blood T cells in healthy people across ages. Findings and limits, study-wide: Per-million-T-cell TCR beta diversity fell roughly linearly with age. Diversity was estimated from one million T cells, and these estimates were considered underestimates.

A J-beta primer mix and a sample-barcoded 5' primer were used in a second PCR of about 7 to 12 cycles. TCRdb itself ran the 5' RACE reads through MiXCR, one entry per CDR3 protein. The sample includes about 640,000 distinct CDR3 sequences, roughly 53% of them seen just once. CDR3 length: 18 amino acids. Germline lookup yields CDR1 MNHEY and CDR2 SVGEGT. This clonotype showed up just once. What it binds is unknown. The gene calls are TRBV6-2 or TRBV6-3 and TRBJ2-7; 9 nucleotides line up with TRBD2. The tail of the sequence fits TRBJ2-5 better, so the J call may be wrong. This sequence was found in a man in his sixties in good health. Sequencing was done on a sample of blood. CDR3 bases: TGTGCCAGCAGTCGATATAGCGGGGGTACACGAGGGGGAGAGACCCAGTACTTC. It yields the protein CASSRYSGGTRGGETQYF.